The 27 T cell receptor beta chains given below trace back to one sample, sequenced in a study of identical twins. TCRdb re-called the 5' RACE reads through MiXCR, storing one row per CDR3 protein. Among hundreds of thousands of distinct CDR3 sequences listed, 21% were seen once. These data were also reused for a study on T cells expressing NK-cell markers.

The specimen was PBMCs. These receptors were obtained from a young woman in good health.

At least ten counts were recorded for this clonotype. The CDR3 DNA reads as TGCAGCGTTGAAGGGCTAGCGGGGGGCTCAGATACGCAGTATTTT. Its protein is CSVEGLAGGSDTQYF. This chain joins TRBV29-1 and TRBJ2-3; 11 positions match TRBD2. The V and J ends lost 1 base and 4 bases, in that order; junction bases with no gene match: 4. The CDR3 extends over 15 amino acids. Germline V gene data show CDR1 as SQVTM and CDR2 as ANQGSEA.

The chain has TRBV20-1 and TRBJ2-7; D gene unclear. Trimming left V 6 bases short and J 4 bases short, with 13 bases between. Per the germline V gene, CDR1 is DFQATT and CDR2 is SNEGSKA (reference sequence). This CDR3 is 12 amino acids long. In DNA form, the CDR3 reads TGCAGTGCCGACTGGAAGGGTTACGAGCAGTACTTC. It is translated as CSADWKGYEQYF.

V is TRBV6-1 and J is TRBJ2-1; D is perhaps TRBD1 (6 bases). V shed 4 bases and J shed 6 bases, with 10 bases lying between them. Looked up from germline, CDR1 is MNHNS and CDR2 is SASEGT. This CDR3 has 13 amino acids. CDR3 in amino acids: CASSALRGNEQFF. CDR3 bases: TGTGCCAGCAGTGCCCTCAGGGGCAATGAGCAGTTCTTC.

The chain has TRBV6-4 and TRBJ2-1, with D tentatively TRBD1 (6 bases). The CDR3 consists of 18 residues. Germline CDR1 MRHNA, CDR2 SNTAGT. The V end was cut by 7 bases, the J end by 4 bases, with 26 bases between. The CDR3 here is CASTQGPPDRDRYNEQFF. The DNA for the CDR3 is TGTGCCAGCACCCAGGGGCCGCCCGACCGGGACCGTTACAATGAGCAGTTCTTC.

This clonotype showed up just a few times. The genes are TRBV5-5 and TRBJ1-1, with 10 bases lining up with TRBD1. The CDR3 has 16 amino acids. J gave up 6 bases and V 5 bases, and 13 bases lay outside the gene matches. Per the germline V gene, CDR1 is SGHKS and CDR2 is YYEKEE (reference sequence). CDR3 sequence (DNA): TGTGCCAGCAGGAAGACAGGGGGCTGGGGTAGCGCTGAAGCTTTCTTT. Translation: CASRKTGGWGSAEAFF.

This clonotype occurred many times. The chain links TRBV12-3 or TRBV12-4 to TRBJ2-3, with TRBD1 as a possible D gene (5 bases). Trimming removed 0 bases at V and 2 bases at J, with 9 bases between. The CDR3 runs to 15 residues. The CDR3 sequence: CASSLAGATTDTQYF. The CDR3 nucleotides are TGTGCCAGCAGTTTAGCTGGGGCGACCACAGATACGCAGTATTTT.

This clonotype was found a few times. The chain is built from TRBV20-1 and TRBJ2-1; 9 nucleotides match TRBD2. Germline V gene sequence: CDR1 DFQATT, CDR2 SNEGSKA (reference sequence). The V segment lost 1 base and the J segment 7 bases; nucleotides outside the gene matches: 8. The CDR3 extends over 15 amino acids. The CDR3 coding sequence is TGCAGTGCTAGAGTCGCGGGGGGGCGTAGTAATGAGCAGTTCTTC. This encodes CSARVAGGRSNEQFF.

This clonotype has just a few counts. The chain recombines TRBV3-1 with TRBJ2-1; D is unresolved. There are 15 residues in the CDR3. The germline gives CDR1 LGHDT, CDR2 YNNKEL (reference sequence). V was clipped by 3 bases and J by 1 base, with 10 bases between them. The CDR3 DNA is TGTGCCAGCAGCCACTATGCTAGATCCTACAATGAGCAGTTCTTC. Protein: CASSHYARSYNEQFF.

This clonotype has just a few counts. This chain uses TRBV20-1 with TRBJ2-3, with 8 bases fitting TRBD2. This CDR3 has 13 residues. Germline V CDR1 and CDR2: DFQATT, SNEGSKA (reference sequence). The V and J ends lost 6 bases and 1 base, in that order; junction bases with no gene match: 3. DNA of the CDR3: TGCAGTGCCGCGGGGGGCGGCACAGATACGCAGTATTTT. Translation: CSAAGGGTDTQYF.

V usage is TRBV10-3 and J usage is TRBJ1-4; possibly TRBD1 for D (5 bases). This CDR3 has 13 amino acids. Germline V gives CDR1 ENHRY, CDR2 SYGVKD. V was shortened by 7 bases and J by 8 bases, with 14 bases between the two germline ends. The DNA for the CDR3 is TGTGCCATCAAAGGGGTAGGGAGCGAAAAACTGTTTTTT. Its protein is CAIKGVGSEKLFF.

This clonotype was seen only a few times. The J gene is TRBJ2-3, the V gene TRBV20-1; TRBD2 matches at 10 bases. This CDR3 has 19 amino acids. Looked up from germline, CDR1 is DFQATT and CDR2 is SNEGSKA (reference sequence). V shed 0 bases, J shed 5 bases, and the junction held 17 bases outside the gene matches. The CDR3 reads CSARDRHRGLAGVLDTQYF. The CDR3 DNA reads as TGCAGTGCTAGAGATCGCCACCGTGGCCTAGCGGGAGTTTTAGATACGCAGTATTTT.

This clonotype has more than one count but fewer than ten. V is TRBV27 and J is TRBJ2-7; 9 bases align to TRBD2. The trim removed 5 bases at V and 4 bases at J, leaving 6 bases unmatched. Germline V gene lookup returns CDR1 MNHEY and CDR2 SMNVEV (reference sequence). The CDR3 extends over 14 amino acids. CDR3 DNA sequence: TGTGCCAGCAGTCCCGCGCGGGGGGGATACGAGCAGTACTTC. This encodes CASSPARGGYEQYF.

This clonotype turned up a few times. This chain connects TRBV20-1 to TRBJ2-7; 8 nucleotides agree with TRBD1. CDR3 length equals 16 residues. The V gene's germline CDR1 is DFQATT and CDR2 SNEGSKA (reference sequence). After removal of 0 bases from V and 3 bases from J, the junction contained 10 bases not matched to a gene. The CDR3 sequence is CSARERRRQGIYEQYF. Here the CDR3 DNA reads TGCAGTGCTAGAGAGCGTAGGAGACAGGGGATCTACGAGCAGTACTTC.

This clonotype was found many times. This chain uses TRBV6-1 with TRBJ1-2; TRBD1 is a possible D gene (6 bases). V shed 3 bases and J shed 4 bases, with 9 bases lying between them. The CDR3 covers 13 residues. Germline loops: CDR1 MNHNS, CDR2 SASEGT. CDR3 nucleotide sequence: TGTGCCAGCAGTGACAGGGGCTTCTATGGCTACACCTTC. Its protein product is CASSDRGFYGYTF.

This clonotype was detected only a few times. V is TRBV20-1 and J is TRBJ2-5, with D perhaps TRBD1 or TRBD2 (5 bases each). CDR3 length: 12 amino acids. Trimming pared 7 bases from V and 3 bases from J, leaving 12 bases between. CDR1 is DFQATT, CDR2 SNEGSKA, per germline (reference sequence). As DNA, the CDR3 is TGCAGTGGGGCAGGGCGGGAAGAGACCCAGTACTTC. It translates to CSGAGREETQYF.

The V and J genes are TRBV9 and TRBJ2-1, with 7 positions matching TRBD2. Per germline, CDR1 SGDLS and CDR2 YYNGEE. The CDR3 covers 14 residues. The junction had 10 bases not matched to a gene; V was cut back by 3 bases and J by 10 bases. In DNA form, the CDR3 reads TGTGCCAGCAGCGGGGGAGGGGACGTATGGGAGCAGTTCTTC. Encoded protein: CASSGGGDVWEQFF.

This clonotype has only a few counts. CDR3 sequence: CASSLARETGLFF. CDR3 DNA: TGTGCCAGCAGCTTAGCGCGGGAAACGGGGCTGTTTTTT. The chain recombines TRBV7-9 with TRBJ1-4; D is unclear. The ends were cut back, 0 bases at V and 14 bases at J, with 13 bases in the middle. CDR1 and CDR2 from the germline V gene are SEHNR and FQNEAQ (reference sequence). This CDR3 comprises 13 residues.

This clonotype appeared many times. DNA for the CDR3: TGCAGTCTAAACCCCCGTCGGACAGGGGGAAACGAAGCTTTCTTT. It yields the protein CSLNPRRTGGNEAFF. This rearrangement joins TRBV29-1 to TRBJ1-1; TRBD1 agrees at 10 bases. The CDR3 totals 15 residues. The germline gives CDR1 SQVTM, CDR2 ANQGSEA.

The sample holds many counts of this clonotype. V and J are TRBV6-5 and TRBJ2-1, with D unresolved. The CDR3 spans 11 residues. The V gene lost 8 bases and the J gene lost 1 base, with 3 bases spanning the gap. The germline V gene has CDR1 MNHEY and CDR2 SVGAGI. The CDR3: CASLSYNEQFF. The DNA of the CDR3 is TGTGCCAGCCTGTCCTACAATGAGCAGTTCTTC.

This chain joins TRBV5-1 and TRBJ1-1, with 8 bases identical to TRBD1. This CDR3 region has 15 residues. The ends lost 4 bases at V and 6 bases at J; junction bases unmatched: 11. Germline assignment: CDR1 SGHRS and CDR2 YFSETQ. CDR3 protein: CASSDRGSISAEAFF. The CDR3 DNA follows: TGCGCCAGCAGCGACAGGGGATCGATCAGCGCTGAAGCTTTCTTT. Full variable domain (missing parts from reference TRBV5-1 and TRBJ1-1): KAGVTQTPRYLIKTRGQQVTLSCSPISGHRSVSWYQQTPGQGLQFLFEYFSETQRNKGNFPGRFSGRQFSNSRSEMNVSTLELGDSALYLCASSDRGSISAEAFFGQGTRLTVV.

This rearrangement joins TRBV19 to TRBJ2-7; 13 nucleotides line up with TRBD2. The V segment lost 6 bases and the J segment 6 bases; nucleotides outside the gene matches: 8. Germline V CDR1 and CDR2: LNHDA, SQIVND (reference sequence). The CDR3 length is 15 residues. The CDR3 is CASRGLAGVGGEQYF. The DNA for the CDR3 is TGTGCCAGTAGAGGACTAGCGGGAGTTGGGGGCGAGCAGTACTTC.

This clonotype was seen only a few times. J is TRBJ1-5 and V is TRBV24-1; D is perhaps TRBD1 (5 bases). Germline values: CDR1 KGHDR, CDR2 SFDVKD. This CDR3 region has 14 residues. V was clipped by 12 bases and J by 9 bases, with 23 bases between them. The CDR3 sequence is CAFQPRQSLLPQHF. DNA of the CDR3: TGTGCCTTCCAGCCTCGACAGTCACTATTGCCCCAGCATTTT.

This clonotype was recorded many times. The CDR3 reads CSASDSNYGYTF. In nucleotides, the CDR3 is TGCAGTGCTAGTGACAGTAACTATGGCTACACCTTC. The rearrangement links TRBV20-1 to TRBJ1-2; D is possibly TRBD1 (5 bases). Germline CDR1 is DFQATT and CDR2 is SNEGSKA (reference sequence). The CDR3 has 12 amino acids. V gave up 3 bases and J gave up 1 base, with 6 bases separating them.

This clonotype was seen a handful of times. This sequence joins TRBV10-3 and TRBJ2-7; the D is unclear. This CDR3 is 13 amino acids long. Germline V gene lookup returns CDR1 ENHRY and CDR2 SYGVKD. V was pared by 7 bases and J by 1 base, with 11 bases between. DNA for the CDR3: TGTGCCATCACGGCAGAAGCGTCCTACGAGCAGTACTTC. Residues: CAITAEASYEQYF.

The chain is built from TRBV27 and TRBJ2-1; a possible D gene is TRBD2 (7 bases). Deletions cut 6 bases from V and 3 bases from J, with 15 bases between. The CDR3 length is 15 residues. Germline V CDR1 and CDR2: MNHEY, SMNVEV (reference sequence). In nucleotides, the CDR3 is TGTGCCAGCAGGCCGGGGGCTAGCGGCTACAATGAGCAGTTCTTC. Translation: CASRPGASGYNEQFF.

The chain is built from TRBV6-4 and TRBJ2-3, with 8 nucleotides matching TRBD2. Germline lookup yields CDR1 MRHNA and CDR2 SNTAGT. Unmatched junction bases numbered 5, after V lost 6 bases and J lost 0 bases. This CDR3 comprises 15 residues. The CDR3 sequence is CASSGSGVSTDTQYF. The DNA for the CDR3 is TGTGCCAGCAGCGGTAGCGGGGTTAGCACAGATACGCAGTATTTT.

The chain links TRBV29-1 to TRBJ2-1; TRBD2 matches at 10 bases. Trimming took 2 bases from V and 7 from J; bases not matched to a gene: 8. This CDR3 has 15 residues. CDR1 is SQVTM, CDR2 ANQGSEA, per germline. In nucleotides, the CDR3 is TGCAGCGTTGAAAGCAGCGGGAGGGCGAGGAATGAGCAGTTCTTC. Translation: CSVESSGRARNEQFF.